These 27 T cell receptor beta chains were sequenced from one sample in a study of blood T cell repertoires in COVID-19 (dated by TCRdb to 2018 to 2020). The library was produced with the immunoSEQ multiplex PCR assay. Held by TCRdb, this immuneACCESS table contains in-frame sequences only and omits some clones. Under half of the omission traces to an unresolved V gene where checked; the cause of the rest is unknown. The sample yields around 34,000 clones; roughly 80% were counted once. Together, the top ten hold roughly 14% of the sample. Sequenced sample: peripheral blood. The receptors originated from a woman between 70 and 85 years old with acute or convalescent COVID-19.

This rearrangement joins TRBV19 to TRBJ1-2, with a weak D call TRBD1 (5 bases). V was shortened by 6 bases and J by 1 base, with 12 bases between the two germline ends. Germline lookup yields CDR1 LNHDA and CDR2 SQIVND (reference sequence). CDR3 length: 14 amino acids. The CDR3 nucleotides read TGTGCCAGTAGCCCGGACAAGATTAACTATGGCTACACCTTC. Protein: CASSPDKINYGYTF.

This clone was picked up a small number of times. The V and J genes are TRBV6-2 or TRBV6-3 and TRBJ1-5; 7 bases are shared with TRBD1. This CDR3 is built from 16 residues. Germline CDR1 is MNHEY and CDR2 is SVGEGT. V trimming: 2 bases; J trimming: 6 bases; junction bases outside the gene matches: 10. CDR3 DNA sequence: TGTGCCAGCAGTTACGCACAGGGGCGGTGGATTCAGCCCCAGCATTTT. The encoded protein is CASSYAQGRWIQPQHF.

This chain links TRBV11-1 with TRBJ2-3, with 10 positions matching TRBD2. Germline V gene sequence: CDR1 SGHAT, CDR2 FQDESV (reference sequence). The CDR3 is 16 residues long. V lost 5 bases, J lost 2 bases, and 7 bases stayed unmatched. CDR3 region: CASSQIAGGTTDTQYF. CDR3 coding DNA: TGTGCCAGCAGCCAAATAGCGGGGGGAACCACAGATACGCAGTATTTT.

This clone was seen only a few times. This rearrangement joins TRBV5-6 to TRBJ2-7; D is perhaps TRBD1 (6 bases). Per the germline V gene, CDR1 is SGHDT and CDR2 is YYEEEE. The V gene lost 4 bases and the J gene lost 3 bases, with 8 bases spanning the gap. The CDR3 consists of 12 residues. CDR3 nucleotide sequence: TGTGCCAGCAGCGGGGACAACTACGAGCAGTACTTC. Protein: CASSGDNYEQYF.

The chain joins TRBV27 to TRBJ1-6, with TRBD1 identical over 8 bases. J gave up 5 bases and V 5 bases, and 5 bases lay outside the gene matches. The germline V gene encodes CDR1 MNHEY and CDR2 SMNVEV (reference sequence). This CDR3 has 15 amino acids. CDR3 loop: CASSPRTGNNSPLHF. The CDR3 coding sequence is TGTGCCAGCAGTCCCCGGACAGGGAATAATTCACCCCTCCACTTT.

This clone appeared once. This chain uses TRBV5-1 with TRBJ1-1; no reliable D call. The germline V gene has CDR1 SGHRS and CDR2 YFSETQ. V was trimmed by 3 bases and J by 6 bases, leaving 15 bases between them. This CDR3 contains 14 residues. CDR3 sequence reads: CASSSGSLVAEAFF. CDR3 sequence (DNA): TGCGCCAGCAGCTCGGGGTCCCTCGTCGCTGAAGCTTTCTTT.

This sequence joins TRBV7-8 and TRBJ1-1, with TRBD1 matching over 8 bases. The CDR3 is 15 residues long. The trim removed 3 bases at V and 1 base at J, leaving 4 bases unmatched. CDR1 is SGHVS, CDR2 FQNEAQ, per germline. CDR3 sequence: CASSFTGTGNTEAFF. The CDR3 DNA follows: TGTGCCAGCAGCTTCACGGGGACAGGGAACACTGAAGCTTTCTTT.

This clone showed up just a few times. The CDR3 DNA is TGTGCCAGCAGCCCTGGTCCCGGGACTAGCGGGACCCGCACAGATACGCAGTATTTT. Protein: CASSPGPGTSGTRTDTQYF. This chain links TRBV3-1 (or the pseudogene TRBV3-2) with TRBJ2-3; TRBD2 matches 13 bases. This CDR3 has 19 amino acids. CDR1 is LGHDT, CDR2 YNNKEL, per germline (reference sequence). The V segment lost 4 bases and the J segment 1 base; nucleotides outside the gene matches: 11.

V and J are TRBV5-1 and TRBJ2-7; weak D call: TRBD1 (6 bases). Germline V lookup: CDR1 SGHRS, CDR2 YFSETQ. V was shortened by 2 bases and J by 3 bases, with 9 bases between the two germline ends. The CDR3 has 13 amino acids. CDR3 in DNA: TGCGCCAGCAGCTTTGGGGACAACTACGAGCAGTACTTC. Translated, it gives CASSFGDNYEQYF.

This clone was recorded once. The chain couples TRBV5-4 to TRBJ2-3; D is unclear. The CDR3 contains 15 residues. The germline V gene has CDR1 SGHNT and CDR2 YYREEE (reference sequence). The V end was cut by 1 base, the J end by 2 bases, with 11 bases between. Here the CDR3 reads CASSLSSVYTDTQYF. CDR3 in DNA: TGTGCCAGCAGCTTGTCCTCAGTGTACACAGATACGCAGTATTTT.

The chain carries TRBV11-1 and TRBJ2-2, with D tentatively TRBD2 (7 bases). The CDR3 loop spans 14 amino acids. V lost 8 bases and J 3 bases, leaving 13 bases between the germline ends. Germline CDR1 and CDR2: SGHAT and FQDESV (reference sequence). CDR3 sequence: CASSAGADTGELFF. The CDR3 DNA follows: TGTGCCAGCTCTGCGGGGGCGGACACCGGGGAGCTGTTTTTT.

This chain joins TRBV7-2 and TRBJ2-3; the D gene is possibly TRBD2 (5 bases). Trimming took off 5 bases at V and 6 bases at J, with 12 bases between the two ends. In germline, CDR1 is SGHTA, CDR2 FQGNSA. The CDR3 has 13 residues. The CDR3 DNA follows: TGTGCCAGCAGCACTAGACCGCGGGATACGCAGTATTTT. As protein: CASSTRPRDTQYF.

The J gene is TRBJ2-1, the V gene TRBV10-2, with 8 bases that match TRBD2. This CDR3 region has 15 residues. CDR1 is WSHSY and CDR2 is SAAADI in the germline V gene. V shed 7 bases and J 0 bases; nucleotides not matched to a gene: 5. This chain's CDR3 is CASNLAGSSYNEQFF. The CDR3 DNA is TGCGCCAGCAACCTAGCGGGTAGCTCCTACAATGAGCAGTTCTTC.

This CDR3 reads CASSLFQGPGYTF. The CDR3 DNA reads TGTGCCAGCAGTTTATTCCAGGGGCCTGGCTACACCTTC. The V gene is TRBV6-5, the J gene TRBJ1-2; D may be TRBD1 (6 bases). Germline values: CDR1 MNHEY, CDR2 SVGAGI. This CDR3 contains 13 residues. V dropped 4 bases and J dropped 7 bases, with 13 bases sitting between them.

The chain has TRBV7-9 and TRBJ1-1; 8 bases agree with TRBD1. CDR1 and CDR2 from the germline V gene are SEHNR and FQNEAQ (reference sequence). Trimming at V came to 5 bases and at J to 5 bases, leaving 7 bases not matched to a gene. The CDR3 spans 14 residues. CDR3 coding DNA: TGTGCCAGCAGCCAAGGACAGGGTAAGACTGAAGCTTTCTTT. Residues: CASSQGQGKTEAFF.

This clone was counted only a few times. This sequence joins TRBV2 and TRBJ2-1; TRBD1 matches at 8 bases. Germline-derived CDR1 and CDR2 are SNHLY and FYNNEI. V shed 3 bases and J 8 bases; nucleotides not matched to a gene: 9. This CDR3 is 15 amino acids long. The CDR3 region has the DNA TGTGCCAGCAGTGATCGTCAGGGGGCCCGGGATGAGCAGTTCTTC. It codes for CASSDRQGARDEQFF.

This clone was seen only a few times. This chain joins TRBV27 and TRBJ2-7, with 12 bases identical to TRBD2. The CDR3 extends over 14 amino acids. V was clipped by 2 bases and J by 7 bases; unmatched bases: 3. CDR1 and CDR2 (germline): MNHEY, SMNVEV (reference sequence). CDR3 coding DNA: TGTGCCAGCAGTTTACTAGCGGGAGGGCCGGAGCAGTACTTC. It codes for CASSLLAGGPEQYF.

V usage is TRBV7-9 and J usage is TRBJ2-4, with D possibly matching TRBD2 (5 bases). V was shortened by 5 bases and J by 4 bases, with 21 bases between the two germline ends. The CDR3 consists of 17 residues. Germline assignment: CDR1 SEHNR and CDR2 FQNEAQ (reference sequence). CDR3 protein: CASSPPYAGEGKNIQYF. The CDR3 nucleotides are TGTGCCAGCAGCCCCCCTTATGCCGGGGAAGGAAAAAACATTCAGTACTTC.

This sequence joins TRBV5-1 and TRBJ1-5; possible D gene TRBD1, 5 bases. V gave up 0 bases and J gave up 4 bases, with 11 bases separating them. The CDR3 sequence is 15 residues long. Germline assignment: CDR1 SGHRS and CDR2 YFSETQ. CDR3 nucleotide sequence: TGCGCCAGCAGCTTGGAAGGGGTGATGAATCAGCCCCAGCATTTT. Its protein product is CASSLEGVMNQPQHF.

The V and J genes are TRBV6-5 and TRBJ1-2, with a tentative D call TRBD1 (5 bases). Trimming cost V 2 bases and J 4 bases, with 14 bases left between them. Germline V gene lookup returns CDR1 MNHEY and CDR2 SVGAGI. The CDR3 length is 15 residues. CDR3: CASSYNVDTSYGYTF. CDR3 DNA: TGTGCCAGCAGTTACAACGTGGACACCTCCTATGGCTACACCTTC.

This chain uses TRBV5-1 with TRBJ2-5; 14 bases are shared with TRBD2. The CDR3 covers 16 residues. Looked up from germline, CDR1 is SGHRS and CDR2 is YFSETQ. V dropped 4 bases and J dropped 1; count of bases not matched to a gene: 3. CDR3 residues: CASSTGLAGGQETQYF. CDR3 nucleotide sequence: TGCGCCAGCAGCACCGGACTAGCGGGGGGCCAAGAGACCCAGTACTTC.

The rearrangement joins TRBV18 to TRBJ1-6; D perhaps matches TRBD1 (6 bases). V dropped 2 bases and J dropped 7 bases, with 9 bases sitting between them. The CDR3 is made up of 14 amino acids. Germline V gene lookup returns CDR1 KGHSH and CDR2 LQKENI. As DNA, the CDR3 is TGTGCCAGCTCACCAGAGGGGGGGAATTCACCCCTCCACTTT. Translated: CASSPEGGNSPLHF.

This chain connects TRBV20-1 to TRBJ2-4, with D possibly being TRBD2 (6 bases). Trimming took 3 bases from V and 7 from J, leaving 28 bases between them. CDR1 is DFQATT, CDR2 SNEGSKA, per germline (reference sequence). The CDR3 is 18 residues long. The CDR3, as DNA: TGCAGTGCTAGTAGCTTTGGGGGAGGCGGCGCTCCTAGGAACATTCAGTACTTC. Its protein product is CSASSFGGGGAPRNIQYF.

V gene TRBV6-2 or TRBV6-3 combines with J gene TRBJ2-7; 10 bases match TRBD1. The trim removed 5 bases at V and 1 base at J, leaving 5 bases unmatched. Germline V lookup: CDR1 MNHEY, CDR2 SVGEGT. The length of the CDR3 is 15 residues. CDR3 region: CASSSPGQGSYEQYF. The CDR3 DNA reads TGTGCCAGCAGTAGCCCGGGACAGGGGTCCTACGAGCAGTACTTC.

V usage is TRBV9 and J usage is TRBJ1-1, with TRBD1 identical over 8 bases. Losses at the gene ends were 0 bases for V and 8 bases for J; bases not matched to a gene: 3. CDR3 length: 13 residues. CDR1 is SGDLS and CDR2 is YYNGEE in the germline V gene. The CDR3 region has the DNA TGTGCCAGCAGCGTAGATGGACAGGGCGAAGCTTTCTTT. Translated: CASSVDGQGEAFF. Together with reference TRBV9 and TRBJ1-1, the CDR3 gives the full variable domain: DSGVTQTPKHLITATGQRVTLRCSPRSGDLSVYWYQQSLDQGLQFLIQYYNGEERAKGNILERFSAQQFPDLHSELNLSSLELGDSALYFCASSVDGQGEAFFGQGTRLTVV.

J is TRBJ1-3 and V is TRBV5-4, with no clear D. Trimming shortened V by 4 bases and J by 4 bases, and 12 bases separated the two germline ends. This CDR3 has 14 residues. Germline V gene lookup returns CDR1 SGHNT and CDR2 YYREEE (reference sequence). CDR3 protein: CASSAGEHGNTIYF. The CDR3 coding sequence is TGTGCCAGCAGCGCCGGGGAGCACGGAAACACCATATATTTT.

The rearrangement links TRBV7-2 to TRBJ2-2; 10 nucleotides agree with TRBD1. Germline values: CDR1 SGHTA, CDR2 FQGNSA. The trim removed 6 bases at V and 4 bases at J, leaving 2 bases unmatched. The CDR3 is made up of 14 amino acids. The CDR3 DNA reads TGTGCCAGCAGTGGGACAGGGGTCACCGGGGAGCTGTTTTTT. Translating gives CASSGTGVTGELFF.